Listed here are 20 T cell receptor beta chains from one sample, sequenced in a study of blood T cells in healthy people across ages. The second PCR ran roughly 6 to 12 cycles with a sample-barcoded 5' primer and J-beta primers. TCRdb used MiXCR to reprocess the 5' RACE reads, holding one entry per CDR3 protein. The sample includes over 1,200,000 distinct CDR3 sequences, almost 60% seen only once; the top ten take 6.5% to 8.5%. Sequencing input: blood. All receptors derive from a man between 18 and 35 years old in good health.

Comments on this clonotype: The junction differs from germline at one of its ends, possibly a read error. This chain links TRBV27 with TRBJ2-1; weak D call: TRBD1 (6 bases). The CDR3 has 15 amino acids. Looked up from germline, CDR1 is MNHEY and CDR2 is SMNVEV (reference sequence). The CDR3: CASSGQDSDTNGQFF. The CDR3 DNA reads as TGTGCCAGCAGTGGCCAGGACAGCGACACAAATGGGCAGTTCTTC.

This chain connects TRBV19 to TRBJ2-2; TRBD2 aligns across 12 bases. The germline V gene encodes CDR1 LNHDA and CDR2 SQIVND (reference sequence). J was trimmed by 7 bases and V by 5 bases; bases with no gene match: 5. The CDR3 length is 15 residues. Here the CDR3 reads CASSAPGLAGGELFF. The CDR3 bases are TGTGCCAGTAGTGCACCGGGACTAGCGGGCGGGGAGCTGTTTTTT.

This clonotype was counted once. This rearrangement joins TRBV15 to TRBJ1-2, with TRBD1 as a possible D gene (6 bases). The germline V gene has CDR1 LNHNV and CDR2 YYDKDF (reference sequence). The CDR3 extends over 15 amino acids. V was clipped by 7 bases and J by 0 bases, with 15 bases between them. The CDR3 sequence: CATTVRDTPNYGYTF. Written as DNA, the CDR3 is TGTGCCACCACCGTCCGGGACACTCCTAACTATGGCTACACCTTC.

This clonotype showed up just once. This chain connects TRBV2 to TRBJ2-5; perhaps D is TRBD1 or TRBD2 (5 bases each). Trimming removed 10 bases from V and 1 base from J, with 16 bases in between. This CDR3 has 14 residues. Germline values: CDR1 SNHLY, CDR2 FYNNEI. In DNA form, the CDR3 reads TGTGCCAATACGGTTGGGGGTTTCCAAGAGACCCAGTACTTC. This translates into CANTVGGFQETQYF. Based on the CDR3 plus reference TRBV2 and TRBJ2-5, the full variable domain is EPEVTQTPSHQVTQMGQEVILRCVPISNHLYFYWYRQILGQKVEFLVSFYNNEISEKSEIFDDQFSVERPDGSNFTLKIRSTKLEDSAMYFCANTVGGFQETQYFGPGTRLLVL.

V is TRBV4-2 and J is TRBJ1-4, with 8 bases lining up with TRBD1. J lost 7 bases, V lost 2 bases, and 3 bases had no gene match. Germline CDR1 is LGHNA and CDR2 is YNFKEQ. CDR3 length: 14 residues. The CDR3 reads CASSQQGAGEKLFF. CDR3 DNA: TGTGCCAGCAGCCAACAGGGGGCCGGTGAAAAACTGTTTTTT.

The chain combines TRBV25-1 with TRBJ1-3; tentatively, D is TRBD1 (5 bases). The V end was cut by 3 bases, the J end by 4 bases, with 13 bases between. The CDR3 has 15 amino acids. Per germline, CDR1 MGHDK and CDR2 SYGVNS. This chain's CDR3 is CASSDWGERGNTIYF. DNA for the CDR3: TGTGCCAGCAGTGATTGGGGCGAGCGCGGAAACACCATATATTTT.

The rearrangement joins TRBV25-1 to TRBJ1-5, with D hard to call. The CDR3 sequence is 13 residues long. Germline CDR1 is MGHDK and CDR2 is SYGVNS. Between the trimmed V and J ends, which lost 8 bases and 6 bases, there was a span of 14 bases. CDR3 sequence (DNA): TGTGCCAGCGGGTCGAGGGAGGGTCAGCCCCAGCATTTT. Translating gives CASGSREGQPQHF.

This clonotype has a handful of counts. The chain recombines TRBV18 with TRBJ1-2, with a tentative D call TRBD1 (6 bases). Trimming stripped 9 bases from V and 5 bases from J, with 10 bases between. The CDR3 loop spans 11 amino acids. The germline CDR1 and CDR2 sequences are KGHSH and LQKENI. CDR3 in DNA: TGTGCCAGTTCCGGACAGTATGGCTACACCTTC. Translation gives CASSGQYGYTF.

The chain recombines TRBV6-2 or TRBV6-3 with TRBJ2-7, with 8 positions matching TRBD1. With V trimmed by 6 bases and J by 8 bases, 9 bases remained unmatched. CDR1 is MNHEY, CDR2 SVGEGT, per germline. The CDR3 totals 13 residues. The CDR3 loop reads CASSRGQGRQQYF. The CDR3, as DNA: TGTGCCAGCAGCCGAGGACAGGGACGGCAGCAGTACTTC.

The CDR3 DNA reads TGCAGCGTTGAAATCGGGACAGGGGACCAGCCCCAGCATTTT. It is translated as CSVEIGTGDQPQHF. The chain has TRBV29-1 and TRBJ1-5, with 10 positions matching TRBD1. CDR1 is SQVTM and CDR2 is ANQGSEA in the germline V gene. CDR3 length: 14 amino acids. V dropped 2 bases and J dropped 7; count of bases not matched to a gene: 5. Combining the CDR3 with reference TRBV29-1 and TRBJ1-5 gives the whole variable domain SAVISQKPSRDICQRGTSLTIQCQVDSQVTMMFWYRQQPGQSLTLIATANQGSEATYESGFVIDKFPISRPNLTFSTLTVSNMSPEDSSIYLCSVEIGTGDQPQHFGDGTRLSIL.

J is TRBJ2-7 and V is TRBV5-1; possibly TRBD1 for D (5 bases). Gene TRBJ2-5 matches the end of the DNA better, so the J call may be wrong. This CDR3 region has 17 residues. The germline gives CDR1 SGHRS, CDR2 YFSETQ. CDR3 in DNA: TGCGCCAGCAGCTTTGTGGCGACAGTGGGTTTCCAAGAGACCCAGTACTTC. Protein: CASSFVATVGFQETQYF.

J is TRBJ1-4 and V is TRBV7-2, with a possible D match to TRBD1 (6 bases). The germline V and J ends were trimmed by 2 bases and 7 bases, with 11 bases remaining between them. From germline, CDR1 is SGHTA and CDR2 FQGNSA. This CDR3 spans 14 amino acids. This chain's CDR3 is CASSLRGGSEKLFF. The CDR3 nucleotides are TGTGCCAGCAGCTTAAGAGGGGGTAGTGAAAAACTGTTTTTT. The whole variable domain, filled in from reference TRBV7-2 and TRBJ1-4, reads GAGVSQSPSNKVTEKGKDVELRCDPISGHTALYWYRQSLGQGLEFLIYFQGNSAPDKSGLPSDRFSAERTGGSVSTLTIQRTQQEDSAVYLCASSLRGGSEKLFFGSGTQLSVL.

The table lists this clonotype with a few counts. This chain links TRBV15 with TRBJ2-7; possibly TRBD2 for D (6 bases). Trimming removed 2 bases at V and 7 bases at J, with 18 bases between. Germline V gene lookup returns CDR1 LNHNV and CDR2 YYDKDF (reference sequence). The CDR3 is 15 amino acids. The CDR3 reads CATSRTPEGFNEQYF. The CDR3 nucleotides read TGTGCCACCAGCAGAACCCCGGAGGGCTTCAATGAGCAGTACTTC.

The rearrangement joins TRBV7-8 to TRBJ2-1; D might be TRBD1 (5 bases). Per the germline V gene, CDR1 is SGHVS and CDR2 is FQNEAQ. V was clipped by 0 bases and J by 7 bases, with 22 bases between them. This CDR3 contains 18 residues. CDR3 DNA sequence: TGTGCCAGCAGCTTAGCAGTAAGGGGTGTGGTGGTTGGTAATGAGCAGTTCTTC. Its translation: CASSLAVRGVVVGNEQFF.

This clonotype was detected only once. The V and J genes are TRBV6-5 and TRBJ1-1, with D unclear. Trimming pared 6 bases from V and 8 bases from J, leaving 16 bases between. The CDR3 covers 13 residues. Germline V gene lookup returns CDR1 MNHEY and CDR2 SVGAGI. The CDR3 region is CASRVYGQPEAFF. In DNA, the CDR3 is TGTGCCAGCAGGGTCTACGGGCAACCGGAAGCTTTCTTT.

The chain combines TRBV29-1 with TRBJ2-1, with D perhaps matching TRBD2 (7 bases). The CDR3 has 13 residues. V was cut by 6 bases and J by 13 bases, with 22 bases left in between. Looked up from germline, CDR1 is SQVTM and CDR2 is ANQGSEA. The CDR3: CSVPGGPGETQFF. The CDR3, as DNA: TGCAGCGTCCCCGGGGGGCCCGGGGAGACCCAGTTCTTC.

The chain has TRBV2 and TRBJ2-6; 7 bases agree with TRBD1. The V segment lost 6 bases and the J segment 0 bases; nucleotides outside the gene matches: 5. The CDR3 covers 16 residues. Looked up from germline, CDR1 is SNHLY and CDR2 is FYNNEI. In DNA, the CDR3 is TGTGCCAGCAGCCGACAGGGAAGCTCTGGGGCCAACGTCCTGACTTTC. Translating gives CASSRQGSSGANVLTF.

The rearrangement links TRBV11-2 to TRBJ1-1; D is uncertain. V was clipped by 1 base and J by 0 bases, with 12 bases between them. The CDR3 is made up of 16 amino acids. Germline CDR1 reads SGHAT; CDR2 reads FQNNGV. As DNA, the CDR3 is TGTGCCAGCAGCTTAGCCGTAGGTAGAGTGAACACTGAAGCTTTCTTT. It translates to CASSLAVGRVNTEAFF.

The CDR3 bases are TGTGCCAGCAGTTACTCTAGCGGGTTCTCCTACGAGCAGTACTTC. Its translation is CASSYSSGFSYEQYF. The V call is TRBV6-5, the J call TRBJ2-7; TRBD2 agrees at 7 bases. Germline V lookup: CDR1 MNHEY, CDR2 SVGAGI. This CDR3 has 15 residues. Trimming at V came to 0 bases and at J to 0 bases, leaving 2 bases not matched to a gene.

Points on this clonotype: The conserved closing phenylalanine or tryptophan is absent in this CDR3, likely reflecting a read error. The J gene is TRBJ1-2, the V gene TRBV19, with a possible D match to TRBD1 (6 bases). The germline CDR1 and CDR2 sequences are LNHDA and SQIVND (reference sequence). Trimming took off 7 bases at V and 6 bases at J, with 15 bases between the two ends. The CDR3 has 13 residues. CDR3 coding DNA: TGTGCCAGTACCAACCGGGGGGCCAATGGCTACACCTTA. It is translated as CASTNRGANGYTL.